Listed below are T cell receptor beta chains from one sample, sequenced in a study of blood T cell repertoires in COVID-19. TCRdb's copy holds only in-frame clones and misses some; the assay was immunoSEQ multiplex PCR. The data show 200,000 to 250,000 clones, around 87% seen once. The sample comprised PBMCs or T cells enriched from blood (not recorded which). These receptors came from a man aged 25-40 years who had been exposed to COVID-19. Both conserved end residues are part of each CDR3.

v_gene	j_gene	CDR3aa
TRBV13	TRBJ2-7	CASSPIGRGNEQYF
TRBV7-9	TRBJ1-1	CASSLTGNTEAFF
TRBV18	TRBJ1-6	CASSPPRANSPLHF
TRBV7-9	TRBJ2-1	CASSVSGGAVPEQFF
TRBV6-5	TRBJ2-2	CASGTQGAGELFF
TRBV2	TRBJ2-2	CASSETPGDTGELFF
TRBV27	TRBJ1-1	CASTTFFRGQGTEAFF
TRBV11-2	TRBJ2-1	CASSFRGWNNEQFF
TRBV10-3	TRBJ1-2	CAISESVTGGIYGYTF
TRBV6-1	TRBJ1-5	CASSGRGPGSNQPQHF
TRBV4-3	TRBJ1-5	CASSQDLSGQPQHF
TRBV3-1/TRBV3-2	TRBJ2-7	CASSQSSGVSEQYF
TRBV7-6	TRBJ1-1	CASSLTGGLPSEAFF
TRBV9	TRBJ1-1	CASSVEGHTEAFF
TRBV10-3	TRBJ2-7	CAISESKNRNSYEQYF
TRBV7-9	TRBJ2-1	CASSSGESSYNEQFF
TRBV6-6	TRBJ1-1	CASRPDTTEAFF
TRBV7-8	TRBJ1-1	CASSLESPGNTEAFF
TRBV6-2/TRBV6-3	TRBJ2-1	CASSRLAGDEQFF
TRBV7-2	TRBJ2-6	CASKQNSGANVLTF
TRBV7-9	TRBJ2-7	CASSLEQASYEQYF
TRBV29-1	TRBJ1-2	CSVEQQPGLYGYTF
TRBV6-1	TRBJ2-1	CASSDEGSTYNEQFF
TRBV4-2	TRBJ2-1	CASSHSSGTKPYYEQFF
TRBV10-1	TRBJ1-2	CASRYREGYTF
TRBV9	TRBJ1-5	CASSAGQLPNQPQHF
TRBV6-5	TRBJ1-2	CASVSGNYGYTF